This T cell receptor (beta chain) is drawn from a study of PD-1 blockade in classical Hodgkin lymphoma. Across the study: Patients in the cohort were put on intravenous nivolumab, 3 mg/kg every 2 weeks.

Time point of the sample: cycle 4 day 1 (C4D1), after around six weeks of nivolumab. Every one of the patients relapsed after autologous stem cell transplantation (brentuximab vedotin exposure was variable). Study-wide results and caveats: By C4D1 there was a significant rise in CD4+ TCR diversity but not in CD8+ TCR diversity. Diminished baseline TCR diversity has been reported in newly diagnosed patients relative to healthy donors. Complete responders matched newly diagnosed patients in baseline diversity.

Data came from immunoSEQ multiplex PCR; TCRdb stores just in-frame clones and leaves some out. There are over 85,000 clones in the sample; just over 90% occur only once, and roughly 2.1% lies in the top ten. V lost 6 bases, J lost 7 bases, and 9 bases stayed unmatched. CDR1 LNHDA and CDR2 SQIVND come from the germline V gene (reference sequence). The CDR3 contains 14 residues. A word on this clone: Its antigen is undetermined.

The TCR comes from a human donor with classical Hodgkin lymphoma. Specimen: peripheral blood mononuclear cells (PBMCs), collected before the fourth cycle of nivolumab. The V and J genes are TRBV19 and TRBJ2-1; 7 bases line up with TRBD2. This CDR3 reads CASRHRDYRNEQFF. Here the CDR3 DNA reads TGTGCCAGTAGACACCGGGACTACCGAAATGAGCAGTTCTTC.